The 11 T cell receptor beta chains presented below share a single source sample, sequenced in a study of T cell clonality in common variable immunodeficiency (dated by TCRdb to 2013 to 2016). The library relied on the immunoSEQ multiplex PCR assay. The immuneACCESS repertoire file appears here via TCRdb, limited to in-frame rearrangements. These files lack a portion of the clones; in checked studies, under half of the deficit traces to unresolved V genes, and the cause of the others is not known. The table puts some 52,000 clones in this sample, none counted just once. The leading ten clones occupy 3% to 3.5% of the sample. Sequencing was carried out using peripheral blood mononuclear cells. Every receptor here comes from a person between 18 and 75 years old in good health.

This clone was counted ten times or more. The CDR3 end is not reached by the read, which stops 3 residues before it; the germline J gene fills it in. The V gene is TRBV30, the J gene TRBJ2-1; 11 nucleotides line up with TRBD2. J lost 6 bases, V lost 3 bases, and 7 bases had no gene match. Per the germline V gene, CDR1 is GTSNPN and CDR2 is SVGIG (reference sequence). There are 15 residues in the CDR3. CDR3 bases read: TGTGCCTGGAGGTTAGCGGGAGGGTCCCCCAATGAG. This sequence encodes CAWRLAGGSPNE. The CDR3 reads in full as CAWRLAGGSPNEQFF.

The sample holds many counts of this clone. From the germline J gene comes the end of the CDR3, since the read stops 3 residues before it. This chain links TRBV9 with TRBJ2-7; 9 bases match TRBD2. Trimming at V came to 1 base and at J to 2 bases, leaving 4 bases not matched to a gene. The CDR3 has 15 amino acids. The germline gives CDR1 SGDLS, CDR2 YYNGEE. CDR3 bases read: TGTGCCAGCAGCGTAAGTAGCGGGAGACCCTACGAG. This sequence encodes CASSVSSGRPYE. Given in full, the CDR3 is CASSVSSGRPYEQYF.

The CDR3: CASSPLVTGFYGYTF. The covered CDR3 bases are TGTGCCAGCTCACCCCTAGTTACAGGATTCTATGGC. The rearrangement links TRBV18 to TRBJ1-2; a possible D gene is TRBD1 (5 bases). The read terminates 3 residues ahead of where the CDR3 ends, so the germline J gene completes it. This CDR3 comprises 15 residues. The V gene's germline CDR1 is KGHSH and CDR2 LQKENI. The germline V and J ends were trimmed by 3 bases and 4 bases, with 15 bases remaining between them. Full variable domain (rest looked up from reference TRBV18 and TRBJ1-2): NAGVMQNPRHLVRRRGQEARLRCSPMKGHSHVYWYRQLPEEGLKFMVYLQKENIIDESGMPKERFSAEFPKEGPSILRIQQVVRGDSAAYFCASSPLVTGFYGYTFGSGTRLTVV.

Many counts were recorded for this clone. The read ends 3 residues shy of where the CDR3 ends; the end is completed using the germline J gene. The gene calls are TRBV6-2 or TRBV6-3 and TRBJ1-2; 9 nucleotides agree with TRBD1. This CDR3 has 12 residues. V shed 7 bases, J shed 7 bases, and the junction held 4 bases outside the gene matches. Per the germline V gene, CDR1 is MNHEY and CDR2 is SVGEGT. The sequenced CDR3 bases are TGTGCCAGCATCGGGGACAGGGCTGGC. Its translation is CASIGDRAG. The complete CDR3 protein is CASIGDRAGYTF.

This clone was seen repeatedly, ten times or more. The read ends 3 residues before the CDR3 terminus; that terminus is restored from the germline J gene. The V call is TRBV7-3, the J call TRBJ1-1; the match to TRBD1 covers 10 bases. Germline V gives CDR1 SGHTA, CDR2 FQGTGA. The junction had 7 bases not matched to a gene; V was cut back by 4 bases and J by 2 bases. The CDR3 has 16 residues. The sequenced part of the CDR3 DNA is TGTGCCAGCAGCTACCGGACAGGGGGTATAAACACTGAA. This sequence encodes CASSYRTGGINTE. The complete CDR3 protein is CASSYRTGGINTEAFF.

This clone came up many times. The observed sequence ends 3 residues before the CDR3 terminus, with the missing tail filled in from the germline J gene. V gene TRBV5-5 combines with J gene TRBJ1-2; weak D call: TRBD1 (6 bases). V shed 4 bases and J shed 7 bases, with 17 bases lying between them. The germline gives CDR1 SGHKS, CDR2 YYEKEE (reference sequence). CDR3 length: 14 amino acids. The CDR3 here is CASSLQGFKGGYTF. The DNA read from the CDR3 is TGTGCCAGCAGCCTACAGGGCTTCAAGGGTGGC. The whole variable domain, filled in from reference TRBV5-5 and TRBJ1-2, reads DAGVTQSPTHLIKTRGQQVTLRCSPISGHKSVSWYQQVLGQGPQFIFQYYEKEERGRGNFPDRFSARQFPNYSSELNVNALLLGDSALYLCASSLQGFKGGYTFGSGTRLTVV.

On this clone: The DNA ends 3 residues before the CDR3 does, and the rest of the CDR3 is filled in from the germline J gene. J is TRBJ2-2 and V is TRBV2, with 16 bases fitting TRBD2. Per the germline V gene, CDR1 is SNHLY and CDR2 is FYNNEI. The V segment lost 6 bases and the J segment 4 bases; nucleotides outside the gene matches: 5. The CDR3 totals 17 residues. Partial CDR3 DNA: TGTGCCAGCAGGGGACTAGCGGGAGGGTCGGCCACCGGGGAG. Amino acid sequence: CASRGLAGGSATGE. Given in full, the CDR3 is CASRGLAGGSATGELFF.

This clone was recorded many times. The read ends 3 residues early relative to the CDR3; the germline J gene fills the gap. The J gene is TRBJ1-1, the V gene TRBV5-1; D gene ambiguous. V was cut by 7 bases and J by 0 bases, with 13 bases left in between. The germline CDR1 and CDR2 sequences are SGHRS and YFSETQ. This CDR3 contains 14 residues. The CDR3 here is CASADGGMNTEAFF. The CDR3 DNA, read in part, is TGCGCCAGCGCCGATGGTGGCATGAACACTGAA.

There are a few counts of this clone. Read data end 3 residues before the CDR3 end; the end is taken from the germline J gene. This sequence joins TRBV7-8 and TRBJ2-2; a possible D gene is TRBD2 (6 bases). Trimming cost V 0 bases and J 5 bases, with 13 bases left between them. CDR3 length equals 16 residues. Germline CDR1 SGHVS, CDR2 FQNEAQ. The part of the CDR3 DNA that was read is TGTGCCAGCAGCTTAGCTTCGCGGGGCGCTACCGGGGAG. This codes for CASSLASRGATGE. The entire CDR3 sequence reads CASSLASRGATGELFF.

Turning to this clone: The read terminates 3 residues before the CDR3 end, so the remaining end is supplied by the germline J gene. The J gene is TRBJ2-5, the V gene TRBV30; D perhaps matches TRBD1 (7 bases). The CDR3 spans 17 residues. The V end lost 0 bases, the J end lost 4 bases, and 21 bases lay between the germline ends. Per the germline V gene, CDR1 is GTSNPN and CDR2 is SVGIG (reference sequence). The CDR3 bases that were read are TGTGCCTGGAGTGTATTCATCCAGTCAGGGGGGAGAGAGACC. It encodes CAWSVFIQSGGRET. The whole CDR3 protein is CAWSVFIQSGGRETQYF.

On this clone: With the read ending 3 residues before the CDR3 end, the germline J gene is used to fill in that end. The genes are TRBV19 and TRBJ2-2; D perhaps matches TRBD2 (5 bases). Germline values: CDR1 LNHDA, CDR2 SQIVND (reference sequence). This CDR3 is 16 amino acids long. Partial CDR3 DNA: TGTGCCAGTAGTCCCCGCGGGCGACCAACTAATGAAAAG. Translating gives CASSPRGRPTNEK. The CDR3 as a whole reads CASSPRGRPTNEKLFF.